This T cell receptor beta chain was identified during a study of blood T cell repertoires in COVID-19. Study-wide context: COVID-19 samples collected from the United States, Italy and Spain covered acute and convalescent phases. In each case, the material was cDNA or gDNA derived from T cells, B-cell-depleted T cells, or PBMCs.

Germline lookup yields CDR1 MNHEY and CDR2 SMNVEV (reference sequence). The CDR3 sequence is 14 residues long. J gave up 6 bases and V 7 bases, and 9 bases lay outside the gene matches. How the authors handled the data: Amplification from reference gene primers served as the basis for estimated nucleated cell counts. TCRdb's table, derived via immunoSEQ multiplex PCR, lists solely in-frame clones and lacks some. That table gives V, J and clone size, and the DNA gave D and trimming. The data show about 120,000 clones, about 88% seen once. J is TRBJ2-1 and V is TRBV27; 7 bases map to TRBD1. The sequence was obtained from a woman of 80 years or more with acute or convalescent COVID-19. The sample consisted of peripheral blood. As DNA, the CDR3 is TGTGCCAGCATCAAACAGGGGCTAAGCAATGAGCAGTTCTTC. Protein product: CASIKQGLSNEQFF.